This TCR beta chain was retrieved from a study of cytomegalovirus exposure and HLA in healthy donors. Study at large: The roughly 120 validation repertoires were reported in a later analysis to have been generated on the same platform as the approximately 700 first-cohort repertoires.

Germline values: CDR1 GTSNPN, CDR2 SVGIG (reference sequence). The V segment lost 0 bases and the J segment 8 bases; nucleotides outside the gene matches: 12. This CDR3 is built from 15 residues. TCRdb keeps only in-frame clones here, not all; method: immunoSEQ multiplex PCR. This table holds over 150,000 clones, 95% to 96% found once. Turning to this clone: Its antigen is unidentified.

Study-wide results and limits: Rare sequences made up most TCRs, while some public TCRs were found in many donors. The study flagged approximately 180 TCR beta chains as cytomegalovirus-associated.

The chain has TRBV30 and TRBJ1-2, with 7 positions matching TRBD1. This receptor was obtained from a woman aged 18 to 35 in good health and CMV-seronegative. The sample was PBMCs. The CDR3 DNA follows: TGTGCCTGGAGTGTATTGTCGGGACAGCAAGCAGGCTACACCTTC. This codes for CAWSVLSGQQAGYTF.